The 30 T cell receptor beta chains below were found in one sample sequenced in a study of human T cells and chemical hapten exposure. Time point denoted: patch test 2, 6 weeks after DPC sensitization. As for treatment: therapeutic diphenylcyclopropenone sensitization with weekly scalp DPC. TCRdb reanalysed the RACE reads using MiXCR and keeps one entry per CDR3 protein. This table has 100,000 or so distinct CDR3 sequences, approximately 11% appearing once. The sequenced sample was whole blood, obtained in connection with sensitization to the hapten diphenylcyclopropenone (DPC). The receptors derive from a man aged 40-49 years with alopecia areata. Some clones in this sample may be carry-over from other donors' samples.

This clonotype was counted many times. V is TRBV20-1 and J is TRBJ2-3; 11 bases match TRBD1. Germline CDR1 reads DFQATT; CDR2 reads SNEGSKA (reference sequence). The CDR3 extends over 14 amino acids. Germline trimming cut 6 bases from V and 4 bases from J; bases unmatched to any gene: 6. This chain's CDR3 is CSATGTGGPDTQYF. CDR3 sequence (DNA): TGCAGTGCAACAGGGACAGGGGGGCCAGATACGCAGTATTTT.

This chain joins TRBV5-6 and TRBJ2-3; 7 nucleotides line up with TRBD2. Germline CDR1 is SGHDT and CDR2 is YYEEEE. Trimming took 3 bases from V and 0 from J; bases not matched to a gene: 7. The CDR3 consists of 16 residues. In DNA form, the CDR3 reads TGTGCCAGCAGCTGGGTGGCGGGAGCTAGCACAGATACGCAGTATTTT. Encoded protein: CASSWVAGASTDTQYF.

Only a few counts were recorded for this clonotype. CDR3 protein: CASSSFLNTGELFF. In DNA form, the CDR3 reads TGTGCCAGCAGCTCTTTTTTGAACACCGGGGAGCTGTTTTTT. This chain links TRBV7-6 with TRBJ2-2, with D uncertain. Trimming took 4 bases from V and 1 from J, leaving 7 bases between them. Germline CDR1 reads SGHVS; CDR2 reads FNYEAQ. This CDR3 spans 14 amino acids.

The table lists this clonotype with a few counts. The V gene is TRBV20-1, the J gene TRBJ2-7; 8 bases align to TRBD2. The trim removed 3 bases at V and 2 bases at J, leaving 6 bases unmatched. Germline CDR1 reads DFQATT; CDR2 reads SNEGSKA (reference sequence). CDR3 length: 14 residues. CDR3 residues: CSASSAGATYEQYF. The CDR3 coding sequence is TGCAGTGCTAGTTCAGCGGGAGCTACCTACGAGCAGTACTTC.

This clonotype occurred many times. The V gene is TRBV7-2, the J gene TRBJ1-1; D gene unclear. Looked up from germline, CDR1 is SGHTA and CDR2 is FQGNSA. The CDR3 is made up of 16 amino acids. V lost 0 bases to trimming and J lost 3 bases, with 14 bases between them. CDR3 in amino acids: CASSLAPAESYTEAFF. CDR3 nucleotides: TGTGCCAGCAGCTTAGCTCCGGCAGAATCCTACACTGAAGCTTTCTTT.

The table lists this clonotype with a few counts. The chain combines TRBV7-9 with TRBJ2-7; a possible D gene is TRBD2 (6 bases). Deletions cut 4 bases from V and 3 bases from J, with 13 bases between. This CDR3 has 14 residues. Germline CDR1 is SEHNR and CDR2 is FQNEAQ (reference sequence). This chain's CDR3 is CASSSGRRGYEQYV. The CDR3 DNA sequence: TGTGCCAGCAGCTCCGGGCGGCGGGGCTACGAGCAGTACGTC.

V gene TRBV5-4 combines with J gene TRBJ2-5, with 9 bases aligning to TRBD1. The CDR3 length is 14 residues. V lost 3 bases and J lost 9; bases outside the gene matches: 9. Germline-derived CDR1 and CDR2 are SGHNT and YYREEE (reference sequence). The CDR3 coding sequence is TGTGCCAGCAGCTCGGGACAGGGTAGAGGGGCCCAGTACTTC. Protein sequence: CASSSGQGRGAQYF.

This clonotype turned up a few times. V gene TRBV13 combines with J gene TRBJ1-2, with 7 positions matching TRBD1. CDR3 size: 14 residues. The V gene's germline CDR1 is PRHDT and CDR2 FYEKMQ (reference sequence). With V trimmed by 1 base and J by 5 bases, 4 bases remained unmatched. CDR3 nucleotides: TGTGCCAGCAGCTTAGCCGGGACAGAGTATGGCTACACCTTC. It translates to CASSLAGTEYGYTF. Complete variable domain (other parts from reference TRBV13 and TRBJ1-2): AAGVIQSPRHLIKEKRETATLKCYPIPRHDTVYWYQQGPGQDPQFLISFYEKMQSDKGSIPDRFSAQQFSDYHSELNMSSLELGDSALYFCASSLAGTEYGYTFGSGTRLTVV.

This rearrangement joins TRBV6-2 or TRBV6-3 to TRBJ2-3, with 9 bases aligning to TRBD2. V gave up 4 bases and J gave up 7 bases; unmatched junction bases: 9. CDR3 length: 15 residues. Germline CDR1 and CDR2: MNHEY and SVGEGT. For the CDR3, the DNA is TGTGCCAGCAGTTCTTTAGCGGGAGCTGGAAATACGCAGTATTTT. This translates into CASSSLAGAGNTQYF.

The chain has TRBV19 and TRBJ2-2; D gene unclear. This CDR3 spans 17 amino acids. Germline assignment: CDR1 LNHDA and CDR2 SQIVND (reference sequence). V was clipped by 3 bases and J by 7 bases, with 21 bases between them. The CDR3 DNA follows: TGTGCCAGTAGTATTGAGGCTAGTTTTCGGGTGCGCGGGGAGCTGTTTTTT. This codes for CASSIEASFRVRGELFF.

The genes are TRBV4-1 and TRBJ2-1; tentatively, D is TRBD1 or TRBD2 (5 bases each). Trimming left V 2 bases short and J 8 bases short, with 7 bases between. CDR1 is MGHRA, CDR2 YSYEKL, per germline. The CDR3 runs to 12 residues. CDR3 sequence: CASSQRGDEQFF. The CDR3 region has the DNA TGCGCCAGCAGCCAAAGAGGGGATGAGCAGTTCTTC.

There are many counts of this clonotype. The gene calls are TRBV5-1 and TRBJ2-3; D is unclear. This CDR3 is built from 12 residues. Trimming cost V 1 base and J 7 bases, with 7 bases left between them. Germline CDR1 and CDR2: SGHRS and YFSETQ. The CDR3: CASSLTYHTQYF. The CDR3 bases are TGCGCCAGCAGCTTGACTTACCATACGCAGTATTTT. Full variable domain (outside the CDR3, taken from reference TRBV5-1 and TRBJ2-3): KAGVTQTPRYLIKTRGQQVTLSCSPISGHRSVSWYQQTPGQGLQFLFEYFSETQRNKGNFPGRFSGRQFSNSRSEMNVSTLELGDSALYLCASSLTYHTQYFGPGTRLTVL.

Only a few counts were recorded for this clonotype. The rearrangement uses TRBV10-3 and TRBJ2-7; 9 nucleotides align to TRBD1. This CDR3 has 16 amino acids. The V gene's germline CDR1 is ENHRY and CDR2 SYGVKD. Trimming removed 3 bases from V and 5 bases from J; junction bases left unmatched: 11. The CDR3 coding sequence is TGTGCCATCAGTGACTCACCGGGACAGGGTTCCCACGAGCAGTACGTC. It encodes CAISDSPGQGSHEQYV.

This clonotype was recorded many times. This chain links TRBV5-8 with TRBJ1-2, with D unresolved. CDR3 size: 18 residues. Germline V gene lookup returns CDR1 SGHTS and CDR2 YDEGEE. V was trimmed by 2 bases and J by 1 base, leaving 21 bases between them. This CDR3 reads CASSFRSPAQLVNYGYTF. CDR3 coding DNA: TGTGCCAGCAGCTTCCGATCCCCGGCACAGCTTGTTAACTATGGCTACACCTTC.

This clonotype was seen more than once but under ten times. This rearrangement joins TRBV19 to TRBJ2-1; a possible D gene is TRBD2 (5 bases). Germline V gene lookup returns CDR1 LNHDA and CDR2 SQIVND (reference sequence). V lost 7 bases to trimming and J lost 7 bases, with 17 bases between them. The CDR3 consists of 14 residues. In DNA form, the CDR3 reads TGTGCCAGTACAACGCCGGGAAGGCGAAATGAGCAGTTCTTC. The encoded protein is CASTTPGRRNEQFF.

The CDR3 DNA reads as TGTGCCTCTAGGAGGCTCAGCGGGAATACCGGGGAGCTGTTTTTT. Translation: CASRRLSGNTGELFF. This chain connects TRBV19 to TRBJ2-2; TRBD2 agrees at 7 bases. The CDR3 has 15 amino acids. In germline, CDR1 is LNHDA, CDR2 SQIVND (reference sequence). V shed 11 bases, J shed 5 bases, and the junction held 14 bases outside the gene matches.

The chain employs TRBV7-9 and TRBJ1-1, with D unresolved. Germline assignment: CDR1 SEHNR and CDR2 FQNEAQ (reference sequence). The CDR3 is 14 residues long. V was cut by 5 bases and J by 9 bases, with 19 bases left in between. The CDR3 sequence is CASSQSFGYLKAFF. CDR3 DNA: TGTGCCAGCAGCCAGAGCTTCGGCTACCTGAAAGCTTTCTTT. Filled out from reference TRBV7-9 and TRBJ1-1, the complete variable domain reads DTGVSQNPRHKITKRGQNVTFRCDPISEHNRLYWYRQTLGQGPEFLTYFQNEAQLEKSRLLSDRFSAERPKGSFSTLEIQRTEQGDSAMYLCASSQSFGYLKAFFGQGTRLTVV.

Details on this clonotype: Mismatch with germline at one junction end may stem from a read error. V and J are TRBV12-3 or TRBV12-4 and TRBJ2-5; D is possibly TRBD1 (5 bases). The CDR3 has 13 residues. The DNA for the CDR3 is TGTGCCAACAGTTTCAGGGTGGGGAAGACCCAGTACTTC. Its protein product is CANSFRVGKTQYF.

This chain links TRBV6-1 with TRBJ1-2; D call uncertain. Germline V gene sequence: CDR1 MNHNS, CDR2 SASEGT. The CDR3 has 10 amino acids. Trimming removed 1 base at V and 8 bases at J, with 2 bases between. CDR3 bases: TGTGCCAGCAGTGAAGGCGGCTACACCTTC. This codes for CASSEGGYTF.

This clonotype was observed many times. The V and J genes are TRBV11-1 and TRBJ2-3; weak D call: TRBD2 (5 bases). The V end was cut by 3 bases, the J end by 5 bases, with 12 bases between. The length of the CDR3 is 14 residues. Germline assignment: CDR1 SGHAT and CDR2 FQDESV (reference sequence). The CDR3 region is CASSLEDGRDTQYF. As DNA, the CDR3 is TGTGCCAGCAGCTTGGAGGACGGGCGAGATACGCAGTATTTT.

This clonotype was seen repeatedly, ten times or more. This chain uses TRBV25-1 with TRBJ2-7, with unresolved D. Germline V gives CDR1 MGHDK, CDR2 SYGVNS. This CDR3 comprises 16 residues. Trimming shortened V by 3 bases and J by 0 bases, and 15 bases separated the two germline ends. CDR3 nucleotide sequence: TGTGCCAGCAGTGATCCGAGACTGAGGAGCTCCTACGAGCAGTACTTC. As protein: CASSDPRLRSSYEQYF.

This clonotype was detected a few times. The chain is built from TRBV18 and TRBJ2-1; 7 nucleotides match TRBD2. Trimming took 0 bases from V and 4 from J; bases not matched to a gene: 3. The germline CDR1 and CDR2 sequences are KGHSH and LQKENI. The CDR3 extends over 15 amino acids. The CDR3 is CASSPPTSRYNEQFF. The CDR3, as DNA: TGTGCCAGCTCACCACCGACTAGCAGGTACAATGAGCAGTTCTTC. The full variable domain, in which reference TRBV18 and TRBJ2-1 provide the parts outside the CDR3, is NAGVMQNPRHLVRRRGQEARLRCSPMKGHSHVYWYRQLPEEGLKFMVYLQKENIIDESGMPKERFSAEFPKEGPSILRIQQVVRGDSAAYFCASSPPTSRYNEQFFGPGTRLTVL.

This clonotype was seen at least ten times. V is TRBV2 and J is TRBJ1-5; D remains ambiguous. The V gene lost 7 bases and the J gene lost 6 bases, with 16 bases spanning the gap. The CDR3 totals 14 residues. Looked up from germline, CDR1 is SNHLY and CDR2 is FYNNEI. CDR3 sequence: CASTQDGSLQPQHF. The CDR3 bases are TGTGCCAGCACCCAGGACGGCTCTCTTCAGCCCCAGCATTTT. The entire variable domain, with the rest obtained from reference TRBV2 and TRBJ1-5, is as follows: EPEVTQTPSHQVTQMGQEVILRCVPISNHLYFYWYRQILGQKVEFLVSFYNNEISEKSEIFDDQFSVERPDGSNFTLKIRSTKLEDSAMYFCASTQDGSLQPQHFGDGTRLSIL.

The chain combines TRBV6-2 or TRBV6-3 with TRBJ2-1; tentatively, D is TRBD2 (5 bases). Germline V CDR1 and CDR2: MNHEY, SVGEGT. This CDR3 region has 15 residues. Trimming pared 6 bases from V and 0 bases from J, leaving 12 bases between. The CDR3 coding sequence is TGTGCCAGCAGGGCAGCGGTTAGCTCCTACAATGAGCAGTTCTTC. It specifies CASRAAVSSYNEQFF.

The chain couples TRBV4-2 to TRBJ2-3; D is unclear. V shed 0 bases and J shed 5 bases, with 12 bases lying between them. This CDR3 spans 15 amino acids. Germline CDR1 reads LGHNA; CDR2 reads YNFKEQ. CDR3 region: CASSQDNALGDTQYF. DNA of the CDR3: TGTGCCAGCAGCCAAGATAACGCCTTGGGAGATACGCAGTATTTT.

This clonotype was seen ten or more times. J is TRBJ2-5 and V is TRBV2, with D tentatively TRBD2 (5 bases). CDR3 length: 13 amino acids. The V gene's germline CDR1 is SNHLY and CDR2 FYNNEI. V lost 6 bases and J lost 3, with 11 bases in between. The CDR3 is CASRSTREETQYF. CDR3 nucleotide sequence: TGTGCCAGCAGATCAACTAGAGAAGAGACCCAGTACTTC.

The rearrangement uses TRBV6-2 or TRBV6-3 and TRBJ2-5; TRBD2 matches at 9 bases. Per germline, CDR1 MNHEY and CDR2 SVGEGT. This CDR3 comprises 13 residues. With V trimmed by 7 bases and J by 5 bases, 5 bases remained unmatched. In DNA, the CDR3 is TGTGCCAGCACCCGACTAGCGGTGGAGACCCAGTACTTC. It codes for CASTRLAVETQYF.

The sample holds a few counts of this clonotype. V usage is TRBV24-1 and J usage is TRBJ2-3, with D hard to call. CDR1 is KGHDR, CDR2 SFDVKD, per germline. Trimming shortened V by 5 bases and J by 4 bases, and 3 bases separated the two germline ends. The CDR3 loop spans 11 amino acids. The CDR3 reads CATSAADTQYF. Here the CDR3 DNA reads TGTGCCACCAGTGCTGCAGATACGCAGTATTTT.

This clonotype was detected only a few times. CDR3 sequence reads: CASSYPSWMSTDTQYF. The CDR3 DNA reads as TGTGCCAGCAGTTACCCTTCATGGATGTCGACAGATACGCAGTATTTT. This chain joins TRBV6-2 or TRBV6-3 and TRBJ2-3; D unresolved. V lost 2 bases and J 3 bases, leaving 15 bases between the germline ends. Germline V CDR1 and CDR2: MNHEY, SVGEGT. This CDR3 contains 16 residues.

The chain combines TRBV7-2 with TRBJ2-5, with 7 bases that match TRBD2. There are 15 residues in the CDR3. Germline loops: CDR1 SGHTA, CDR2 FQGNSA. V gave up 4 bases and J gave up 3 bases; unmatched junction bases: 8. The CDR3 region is CASSSPEGREETQYF. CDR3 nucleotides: TGTGCCAGCAGCTCCCCGGAGGGGAGGGAAGAGACCCAGTACTTC.